This entry is about one T cell receptor beta chain. The antigen is unknown. These oral cavity squamous cell carcinomas were HPV-negative and locally advanced. The data stem from a study of neoadjuvant anti-PD-1 for oral cavity cancer. Study summary: Non-progressing patients received a fourth nivolumab dose near day 43, then surgery on days 50-56.

The CDR3 sequence is 14 residues long. Germline V gives CDR1 SGHTA, CDR2 FQGTGA. V was trimmed by 5 bases and J by 5 bases, leaving 15 bases between them. Profiling relied on immunoSEQ multiplex PCR, and the TCRdb table lists in-frame clones only, not all of them. The top ten hold under 30% of the sample, which has 7,000 or so clones, roughly 46% seen once. Study-wide results and limits: Only three patients per response group were TCR-analyzed; validation needed. Higher pretreatment blood Treg/Th17 ratios correlated with higher pretreatment blood and lower post-treatment tumor TCRbeta clonality.

The clonotype was recovered from a person aged 40 to 85 with oral cavity squamous cell carcinoma. The chain has TRBV7-3 and TRBJ2-5, with a tentative D call TRBD2 (6 bases). The sequenced sample was tumor tissue, obtained before nivolumab (anti-PD-1) treatment. The DNA for the CDR3 is TGTGCCAGCAGCCCATCACTAGCCGGGGAGACCCAGTACTTC. It translates to CASSPSLAGETQYF.